This T cell receptor (beta chain) was captured in a study of T cell repertoires in cytomegalovirus infection. Study summary: Evidence of both CMV infection and a matching HLA type came from public TCR beta signatures.

Germline values: CDR1 SGHVS, CDR2 FQNEAQ. This CDR3 has 14 residues. Between the trimmed V and J ends, which lost 6 bases and 3 bases, there was a span of 9 bases. This clonotype showed up just a few times. The target antigen is unknown. General study findings and limits: HLA-C-restricted, CMV-specific TCR beta clonotypes were dominant ex vivo. Summed frequency of public TCR beta families distinguished CMV carriers with the relevant HLA.

A single record per CDR3 protein comes from TCRdb applying MiXCR to the reads. Of a few hundred thousand distinct CDR3 sequences in the sample, roughly 46% were seen once. Here the sequenced sample was cultured PBMCs, taken from culture after CMV antigen stimulation. The chain couples TRBV7-8 to TRBJ1-6, with D possibly being TRBD1 (5 bases). The clonotype originates from a human donor in good health (CMV status not recorded). Some clones in this sample may be carry-over from other donors' samples. The CDR3 coding sequence is TGTGCCAGCAGACCTGACAGCTATAATTCACCCCTCCACTTT. This gives the protein CASRPDSYNSPLHF. Filled out from reference TRBV7-8 and TRBJ1-6, the complete variable domain reads GAGVSQSPRYKVAKRGQDVALRCDPISGHVSLFWYQQALGQGPEFLTYFQNEAQLDKSGLPSDRFFAERPEGSVSTLKIQRTQQEDSAVYLCASRPDSYNSPLHFGNGTRLTVT.